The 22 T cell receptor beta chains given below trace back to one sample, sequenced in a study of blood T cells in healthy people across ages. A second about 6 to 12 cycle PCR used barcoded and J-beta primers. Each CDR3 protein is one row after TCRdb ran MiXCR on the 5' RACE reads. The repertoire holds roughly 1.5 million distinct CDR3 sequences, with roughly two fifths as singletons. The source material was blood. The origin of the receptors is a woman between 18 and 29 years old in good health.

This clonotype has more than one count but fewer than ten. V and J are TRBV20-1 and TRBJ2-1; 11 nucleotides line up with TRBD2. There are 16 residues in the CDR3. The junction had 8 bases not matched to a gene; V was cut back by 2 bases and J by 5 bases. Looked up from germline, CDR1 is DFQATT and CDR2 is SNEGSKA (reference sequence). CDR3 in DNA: TGCAGTGCTAGAAGTCGCTTGACTAGCGGGAACAATGAGCAGTTCTTC. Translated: CSARSRLTSGNNEQFF.

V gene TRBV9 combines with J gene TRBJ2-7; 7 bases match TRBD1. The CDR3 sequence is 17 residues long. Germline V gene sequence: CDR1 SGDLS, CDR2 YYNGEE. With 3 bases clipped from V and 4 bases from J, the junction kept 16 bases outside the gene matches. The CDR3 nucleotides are TGTGCCAGCAGCGCGGCAGCCACCGGGACAGCCTCTTACGAGCAGTACTTC. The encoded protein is CASSAAATGTASYEQYF.

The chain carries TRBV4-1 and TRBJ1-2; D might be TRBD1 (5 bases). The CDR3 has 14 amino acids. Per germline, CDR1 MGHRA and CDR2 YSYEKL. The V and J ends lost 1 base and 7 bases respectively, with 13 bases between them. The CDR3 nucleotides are TGCGCCAGCAGCCAAGTCGTTGGGACTGGTGGCTACACCTTC. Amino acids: CASSQVVGTGGYTF.

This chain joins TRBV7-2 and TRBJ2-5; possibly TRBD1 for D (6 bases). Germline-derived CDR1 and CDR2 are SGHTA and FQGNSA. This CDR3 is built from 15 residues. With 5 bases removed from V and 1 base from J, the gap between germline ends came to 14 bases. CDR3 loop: CASSRIRGGQETQYF. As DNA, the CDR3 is TGTGCCAGCAGCCGCATAAGAGGGGGCCAAGAGACCCAGTACTTC.

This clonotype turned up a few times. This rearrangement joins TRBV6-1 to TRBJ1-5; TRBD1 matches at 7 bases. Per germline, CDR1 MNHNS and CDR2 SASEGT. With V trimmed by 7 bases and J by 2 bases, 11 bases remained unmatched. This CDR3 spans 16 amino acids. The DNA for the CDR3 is TGTGCCAGCAACCGAGACAGGGATCGTGGCAATCAGCCCCAGCATTTT. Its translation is CASNRDRDRGNQPQHF.

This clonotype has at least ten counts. CDR3: CASGANVLTF. In DNA, the CDR3 is TGTGCCTCTGGGGCCAACGTCCTGACTTTC. The V gene is TRBV12-3 or TRBV12-4, the J gene TRBJ2-6; no clear D gene. Trimming removed 11 bases from V and 1 base from J, with 0 bases in between. The CDR3 is 10 residues long.

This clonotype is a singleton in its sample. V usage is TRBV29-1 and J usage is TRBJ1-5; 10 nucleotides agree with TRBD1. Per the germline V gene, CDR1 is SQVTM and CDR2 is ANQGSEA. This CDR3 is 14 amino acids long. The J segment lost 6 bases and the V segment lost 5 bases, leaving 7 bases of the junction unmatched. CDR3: CSVRDRGISQPQHF. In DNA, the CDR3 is TGCAGCGTTAGGGACAGGGGAATCAGTCAGCCCCAGCATTTT.

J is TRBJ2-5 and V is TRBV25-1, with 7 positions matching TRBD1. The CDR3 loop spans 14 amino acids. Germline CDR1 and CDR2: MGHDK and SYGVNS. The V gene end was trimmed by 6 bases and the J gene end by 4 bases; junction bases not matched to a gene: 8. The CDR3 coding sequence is TGTGCCAGCAGAAAAACAGGGGAGTTAGAGACCCAGTACTTC. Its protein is CASRKTGELETQYF.

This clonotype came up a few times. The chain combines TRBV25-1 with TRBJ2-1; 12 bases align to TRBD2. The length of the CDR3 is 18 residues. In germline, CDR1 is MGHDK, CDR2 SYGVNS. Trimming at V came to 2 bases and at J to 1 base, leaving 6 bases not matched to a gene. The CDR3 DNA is TGTGCCAGCAGTGAAAGGCTAGCGGGAGGGGCTTCCTACAATGAGCAGTTCTTC. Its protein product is CASSERLAGGASYNEQFF.

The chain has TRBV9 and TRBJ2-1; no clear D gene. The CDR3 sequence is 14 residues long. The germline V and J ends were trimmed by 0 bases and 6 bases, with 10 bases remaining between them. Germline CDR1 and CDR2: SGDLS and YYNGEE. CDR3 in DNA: TGTGCCAGCAGCGTAGGAGCGTCTACCAATGAGCAGTTCTTC. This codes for CASSVGASTNEQFF.

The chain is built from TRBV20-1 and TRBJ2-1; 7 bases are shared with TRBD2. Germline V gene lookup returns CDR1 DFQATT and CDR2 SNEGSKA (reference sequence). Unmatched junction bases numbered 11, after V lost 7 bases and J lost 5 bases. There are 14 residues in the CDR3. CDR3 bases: TGCAGTGTCCTACCTCCGGGAGGCAACAATGAGCAGTTCTTC. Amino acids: CSVLPPGGNNEQFF.

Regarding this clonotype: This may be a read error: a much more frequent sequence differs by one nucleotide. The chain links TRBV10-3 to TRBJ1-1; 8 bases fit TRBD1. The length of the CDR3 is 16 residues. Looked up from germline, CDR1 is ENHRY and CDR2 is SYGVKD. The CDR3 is CATSASGGGLYTEAFF. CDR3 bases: TGTGCCACCAGTGCTTCAGGGGGCGGGCTGTACACTGAAGCTTTCTTT.

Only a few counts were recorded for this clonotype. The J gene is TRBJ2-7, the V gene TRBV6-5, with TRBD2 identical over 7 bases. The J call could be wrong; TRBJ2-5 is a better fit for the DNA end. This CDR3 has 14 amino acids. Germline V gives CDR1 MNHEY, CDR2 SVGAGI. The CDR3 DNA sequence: TGTGCCAGCAGTTACTCGAAAGGGAGGGGGACCCAGTACTTC. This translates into CASSYSKGRGTQYF.

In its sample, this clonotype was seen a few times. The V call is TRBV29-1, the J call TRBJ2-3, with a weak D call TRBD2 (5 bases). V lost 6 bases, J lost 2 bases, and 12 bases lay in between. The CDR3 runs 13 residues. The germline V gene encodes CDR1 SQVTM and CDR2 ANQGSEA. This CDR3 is CSVRRLLTDTQYF. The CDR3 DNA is TGCAGCGTGAGGAGGCTCCTCACAGATACGCAGTATTTT.

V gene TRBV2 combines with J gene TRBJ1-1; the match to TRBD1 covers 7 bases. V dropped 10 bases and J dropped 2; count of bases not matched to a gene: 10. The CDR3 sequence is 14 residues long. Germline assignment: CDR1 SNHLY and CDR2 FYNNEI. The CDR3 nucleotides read TGTGCCAAAAAACAGGGGATCCTTAACACTGAAGCTTTCTTT. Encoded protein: CAKKQGILNTEAFF.

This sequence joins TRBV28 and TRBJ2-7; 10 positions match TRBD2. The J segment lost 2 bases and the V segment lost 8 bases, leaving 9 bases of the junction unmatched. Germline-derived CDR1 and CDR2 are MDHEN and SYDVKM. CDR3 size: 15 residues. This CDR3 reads CASLKTSGIPYEQYF. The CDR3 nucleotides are TGTGCCAGCCTAAAAACTAGCGGGATACCCTACGAGCAGTACTTC.

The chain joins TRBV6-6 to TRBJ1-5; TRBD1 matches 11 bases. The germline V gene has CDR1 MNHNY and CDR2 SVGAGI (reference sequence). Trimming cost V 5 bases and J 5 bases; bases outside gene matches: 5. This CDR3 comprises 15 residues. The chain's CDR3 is CASSNGQGAYQPQHF. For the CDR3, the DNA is TGTGCCAGCAGTAACGGACAGGGGGCGTATCAGCCCCAGCATTTT.

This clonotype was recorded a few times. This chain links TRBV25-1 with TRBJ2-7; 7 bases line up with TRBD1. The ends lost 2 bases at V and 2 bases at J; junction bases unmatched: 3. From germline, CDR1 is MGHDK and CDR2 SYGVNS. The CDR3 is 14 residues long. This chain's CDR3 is CASSEEGQPYEQYF. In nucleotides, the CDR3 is TGTGCCAGCAGTGAAGAGGGACAGCCCTACGAGCAGTACTTC.

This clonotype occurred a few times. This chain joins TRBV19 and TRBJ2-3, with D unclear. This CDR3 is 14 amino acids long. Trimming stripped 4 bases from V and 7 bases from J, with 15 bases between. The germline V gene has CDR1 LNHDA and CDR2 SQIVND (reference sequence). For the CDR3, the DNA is TGTGCCAGTAGTACCCCAGGCGGCCGCAATACGCAGTATTTT. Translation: CASSTPGGRNTQYF.

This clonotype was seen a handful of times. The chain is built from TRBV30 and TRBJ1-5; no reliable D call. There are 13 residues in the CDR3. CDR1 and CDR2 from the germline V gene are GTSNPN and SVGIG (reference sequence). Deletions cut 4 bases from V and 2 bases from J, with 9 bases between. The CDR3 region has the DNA TGTGCCTGGACAGGTCAAGGCAATCAGCCCCAGCATTTT. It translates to CAWTGQGNQPQHF.

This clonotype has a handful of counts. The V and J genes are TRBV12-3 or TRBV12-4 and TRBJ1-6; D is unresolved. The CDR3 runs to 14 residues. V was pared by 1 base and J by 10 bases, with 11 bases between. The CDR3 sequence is CASSLGGAVSPLHF. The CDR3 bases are TGTGCCAGCAGTTTAGGGGGAGCCGTCTCACCCCTCCACTTT.

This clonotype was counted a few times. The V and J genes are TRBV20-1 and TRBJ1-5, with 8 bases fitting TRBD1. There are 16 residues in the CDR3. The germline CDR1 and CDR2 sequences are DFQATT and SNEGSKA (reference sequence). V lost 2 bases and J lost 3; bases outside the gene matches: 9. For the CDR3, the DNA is TGCAGTGCTAGACCCCGGGGACAGGTTTACAATCAGCCCCAGCATTTT. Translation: CSARPRGQVYNQPQHF.